Below, one T cell receptor (beta chain) is given with its context. A second about 6 to 12 cycle PCR used barcoded and J-beta primers. In TCRdb, the 5' RACE reads were re-called with MiXCR into one record per CDR3 protein. Of about 970,000 distinct CDR3 sequences listed, roughly 51% are singletons. The record originates from a study of blood T cells in healthy people across ages. Per the germline V gene, CDR1 is SGHRS and CDR2 is YFSETQ. V was pared by 3 bases and J by 3 bases, with 12 bases between. The CDR3 spans 14 residues. The sequence came from a woman aged 55-70 years in good health. The chain couples TRBV5-1 to TRBJ2-5, with a possible D match to TRBD2 (6 bases). The sample taken for sequencing was blood. CDR3 nucleotide sequence: TGCGCCAGCAGCTCGAGAGGAGGGGAAGAGACCCAGTACTTC. This sequence encodes CASSSRGGEETQYF.